Detailed here is one T cell receptor beta chain. This clone has just one count. No antigen is known for it. Base qualities are not recorded, but no much larger clone differs from it by a single base. CDR1 and CDR2, looked up from the germline V gene, are KGHSH and LQKENI. The CDR3 starts with the cysteine, ends with the phenylalanine, and has 12 residues. Of the read, only the CDR3 DNA is kept; its 36 bases are in frame from base 1. Relative to germline, V is 5 bases shorter and J is 3 bases shorter, with 5 bases between their ends. These data belong to a study of vaccination effects on CD4 cells after COVID-19 (dated by TCRdb to about 2022). General notes on the study: Each participant received two doses of an mRNA SARS-CoV-2 vaccine, either BNT162b2 or mRNA-1273. SARS-CoV-2 spike-specific CD4+ TCR repertoires from before and after mRNA vaccination were compared in COVID-19 convalescent patients and in infection-naive vaccine recipients. In the study, cultures from other donors were sequenced using the Oncomine TCR Beta short-read assay on an Illumina iSeq 100. Altogether, around ten COVID-19 convalescent patients and 4 SARS-CoV-2-naive healthy vaccine recipients made up the full study.

Results the study describes overall, beyond this receptor: Among healthy vaccine recipients, nearly all vaccine-induced clones were SARS-CoV-2 mono-reactive, and only 1 of 255 was cross-reactive with common cold coronaviruses. Clones induced by infection and clones induced by vaccination both contracted markedly at late timepoints after vaccination, which fits with T cell responses waning over time. The study was limited by a small number of convalescent patients and lacked early post-infection timepoints.

In the ViraFEST assay, PBMC were stimulated with viral peptide pools, and antigen-specific CD4+ T cell clonotypes were then identified by expansion using TCR sequencing. After around 11 days of culture, CD4+ T cells were isolated with the EasySep CD4+ T cell isolation kit. The absence of prior SARS-CoV-2 infection in healthy vaccine recipients was confirmed by negative nucleocapsid antibodies before and after vaccination. Each well held two million PBMC cultured in IMDM containing approximately 5% human AB serum, approximately 10 IU/ml IL-2 and gentamicin, along with roughly 10 ug/ml peptides. Half of the culture medium was replaced with fresh IL-2-containing medium on days 3 and 7. Unless noted otherwise, every peptide stimulation condition was grown in triplicate wells. Using Ficoll-Paque Plus gradient centrifugation, PBMC were separated from whole blood and then either used fresh or cryopreserved at -140C. The overlapping peptide pools covered the spike proteins of SARS-CoV-2 as well as those of the common cold coronaviruses HCoV-NL63, HCoV-OC43 and HCoV-229E. The QIAamp micro DNA kit was used to extract genomic DNA from the cultured CD4+ T cells.

Libraries were built with the immunoSEQ multiplex PCR assay. DNA from the cultured, isolated CD4+ T cells was subjected to TCR beta CDR3 sequencing. Per the authors' processing: Non-productive TCR sequences were removed, reads were trimmed to the CDR3 region, and CDR3s of at least 7 amino acids were retained. Antigen-specific clonotypes were identified using the MANAFEST web app by comparison of expansion in peptide wells against reference cultures. Positive clones required FDR<0.05 expansion versus reference and all other wells, odds ratio above 5, and frequency above 0.1% in two replicate wells. A clonotype was defined as cross-reactive if the clonotype was significantly expanded both in SARS-CoV-2 spike wells and in at least one common cold coronavirus spike condition. CDR3 similarity was assessed by Levenshtein distance with the stringdist R package, and unrooted trees were built with ape in R 3.6.1. TCRdb re-hosts the immuneACCESS table, in-frame sequences only. Its copies lack some clones; in the studies checked, an unresolved V gene accounts for under half of them, and the cause for the rest is not known. V and J calls and clone size are as listed in that table; D and trimming were resolved from the DNA. The sample table holds about 71,000 clones, of which approximately 72% were seen once. Together, the top ten hold less than 5% of the sample.

This sample comprised CD4+ T cells from PBMCs cultured with HCoV-OC43 spike peptides, obtained before COVID-19 vaccination. This specimen's cell subset or site label, interpreted: HCoV-OC43 spike overlapping peptide pool stimulation. The receptor comes from a human donor who received a COVID-19 vaccine. In this chain, TRBV18 is recombined with TRBJ1-5; the D gene identity is not certain. At the DNA level, the sequence is TGTGCCAGCTCAGGGGACAATCAGCCCCAGCATTTT. Its protein product is CASSGDNQPQHF.